The rows below give T cell receptor beta chains drawn from one sample of a study of control samples from healthy donors and cancer patients. Assay used: immunoSEQ multiplex PCR; TCRdb lists only in-frame clones, some missing. The repertoire consists of under 200,000 clones, with about 90% occurring once and the leading ten covering roughly 5.3%. The sample consisted of blood. The receptors shown here come from a woman in her twenties or thirties in good health. CDR3s include the opening cysteine and the closing phenylalanine or tryptophan. D genes are given only for firm matches. Only some rows state a clone size, as once, few, many or a class for expanded clones.

-	TRBJ2-2	TRBV24-1	-	TGTGCCACCAGTGTTTTCGGGGAGCTGTTTTTT	CATSVFGELFF
TRBD2	TRBJ2-1	TRBV7-9	-	TGTGCCAGCCCCCCTCCCGCTAGCGGGAGAAGTCCCTACAATGAGCAGTTCTTC	CASPPPASGRSPYNEQFF
-	TRBJ2-5	TRBV7-9	-	TGTGCCAGCAGCTTATCGGGGGTGGAGACCCAGTACTTC	CASSLSGVETQYF
TRBD1	TRBJ1-2	TRBV3-1/TRBV3-2	-	TGTGCCAGCAGCCAAGTCACAGGGGGTGGCTACACCTTC	CASSQVTGGGYTF
-	TRBJ2-7	TRBV5-6	-	TGTGCCAGCAGCCATGGAAGGGGGGGTCACTCCTACGAGCAGTACTTC	CASSHGRGGHSYEQYF
-	TRBJ2-1	TRBV3-1/TRBV3-2	once	TGTGCCAGCAGCCAAGGGGGGCACTACAATGAGCAGTTCTTC	CASSQGGHYNEQFF
-	TRBJ1-1	TRBV6-5	-	TGTGCCAGCAACTTACGGGGGTCCACTGAAGCTTTCTTT	CASNLRGSTEAFF
TRBD1	TRBJ1-2	TRBV6-4	-	TGTGCCAGCAGTGAACAGGGGGATGGCTACACCTTC	CASSEQGDGYTF
-	TRBJ1-6	TRBV25-1	-	TGTGCCAGCAGTGAAGTCGGGGCATCACCCCTCCACTTT	CASSEVGASPLHF
-	TRBJ1-1	TRBV5-1	-	TGCGCCAGCAGCCCCTGGGAGGGGGGGACTGAAGCTTTCTTT	CASSPWEGGTEAFF
TRBD1	TRBJ1-3	TRBV18	-	TGTGCCAGCTCACGTGGACAGGGAGATGCTGGAAACACCATATATTTT	CASSRGQGDAGNTIYF
-	TRBJ2-2	TRBV5-1	-	TGCGCCAGCAGCTTGTTCGCCGGCACCGGGGAGCTGTTTTTT	CASSLFAGTGELFF
-	TRBJ2-3	TRBV6-5	-	TGTGCCAGCAGAGACGGGACAACTAGCACAGATACGCAGTATTTT	CASRDGTTSTDTQYF
-	TRBJ1-4	TRBV5-4	-	TGTGCCAGCAGCTTGGAAGGGTCATCTGGTGAAAAACTGTTTTTT	CASSLEGSSGEKLFF
TRBD1	TRBJ2-2	TRBV11-2	-	TGTGCCAGCAGCTTGGGACAGGGTTTCTTGGGGCCGAACACCGGGGAGCTGTTTTTT	CASSLGQGFLGPNTGELFF
TRBD1	TRBJ1-2	TRBV5-1	-	TGCGCCAGCAGCGACACTAGGACAGGGGACTATGGCTACACCTTC	CASSDTRTGDYGYTF
TRBD1	TRBJ1-1	TRBV27	-	TGTGCCAGCAAGATCGGCAGGGGGACTGAAGCTTTCTTT	CASKIGRGTEAFF
TRBD1	TRBJ1-2	TRBV19	once	TGTGCCAGTAGTGCGAGGGGGCTTGACTATGGCTACACCTTC	CASSARGLDYGYTF
-	TRBJ1-5	TRBV30	-	TGTGCCTGGTCTTACGGCGGCAATCAGCCCCAGCATTTT	CAWSYGGNQPQHF
TRBD2	TRBJ2-3	TRBV7-8	-	TGTGCCAGCAGCTCGCTGACTAGCGGGAGCACAGATACGCAGTATTTT	CASSSLTSGSTDTQYF
-	TRBJ2-7	TRBV5-6	-	TGTGCCAGCAGCCACGGACAGTCCTACGAGCAGTACTTC	CASSHGQSYEQYF
TRBD1	TRBJ1-1	TRBV18	-	TGTGCCAGCTCACTCCGACAGGGAGGAGGGACTGAAGCTTTCTTT	CASSLRQGGGTEAFF
-	TRBJ1-1	TRBV4-1	-	TGCGCCAGCAGCCTCTGGGGCAACACTGAAGCTTTCTTT	CASSLWGNTEAFF
-	TRBJ1-3	TRBV3-1/TRBV3-2	-	TGTGCCAGCAGCCAAGAATTTAAGGGGTTCTCTGGAAACACCATATATTTT	CASSQEFKGFSGNTIYF
TRBD2	TRBJ2-1	TRBV4-1	-	TGCGCCAGCAGCCAAGTGAAACTAGCGGATTACAATGAGCAGTTCTTC	CASSQVKLADYNEQFF
TRBD1	TRBJ1-4	TRBV7-2	once	TGTGCCAGCAGCAGGGGACAGAATGAAAAACTGTTTTTT	CASSRGQNEKLFF
-	TRBJ2-1	TRBV27	-	TGTGCCAGCATCCCTGGCGGCCCCTACAATGAGCAGTTCTTC	CASIPGGPYNEQFF
TRBD1	TRBJ1-1	TRBV14	-	TGTGCCAGCAGGTCAACAGGGGACACTGAAGCTTTCTTT	CASRSTGDTEAFF
-	TRBJ1-2	TRBV7-2	-	TGTGCCAGCAGCTTTTCGTTTGACAGTCGGTTCTATGGCTACACCTTC	CASSFSFDSRFYGYTF
-	TRBJ1-2	TRBV3-1/TRBV3-2	-	TGTGCCAGCAGCCAAGGACAGATAAACTATGGCTACACCTTC	CASSQGQINYGYTF
TRBD2	TRBJ2-1	TRBV5-1	-	TGCGCCAGCGGGAGTAGCGGGGGACCCGGGAGGGAGCAGTTCTTC	CASGSSGGPGREQFF
-	TRBJ1-1	TRBV5-1	-	TGCGCCAGCAGCTTGGTAGCAGATGAAGCTTTCTTT	CASSLVADEAFF
-	TRBJ1-4	TRBV6-1	-	TGTGCCAGCAGTGAAGGCTGGGCTAATGAAAAACTGTTTTTT	CASSEGWANEKLFF
TRBD1	TRBJ1-2	TRBV27	-	TGTGCCAGCAGTGGACAGGGCGACTATGGCTACACCTTC	CASSGQGDYGYTF
-	TRBJ2-5	TRBV6-2/TRBV6-3	-	TGTGCCAGCAGTTACGATATCGAGACCCAGTACTTC	CASSYDIETQYF
-	TRBJ2-1	TRBV3-1/TRBV3-2	-	TGTGCCAGCAGCCAAGAGTACCCCCCTGATGAGCAGTTCTTC	CASSQEYPPDEQFF
-	TRBJ1-5	TRBV2	-	TGTGCCAGCAGTGAACCGGGACGTTATAGCAATCAGCCCCAGCATTTT	CASSEPGRYSNQPQHF
TRBD1	TRBJ2-6	TRBV27	few	TGTGCCAGCAGTCCGGGACAGGGTCTGGCTGGGGCCAACGTCCTGACTTTC	CASSPGQGLAGANVLTF
-	TRBJ1-2	TRBV6-5	once	TGTGCCAGCACCACGGACGTAAACTATGGCTACACCTTC	CASTTDVNYGYTF
-	TRBJ2-3	TRBV5-6	-	TGTGCCAGCAGCTTGGAAGGGGCCGTTAGCACAGATACGCAGTATTTT	CASSLEGAVSTDTQYF